This is a list of T cell receptor beta chains from one sample in a study of T cell responses to AZD1222 COVID-19 vaccine. Method: immunoSEQ multiplex PCR; TCRdb's copy keeps in-frame clones and lacks some. Of under 90,000 clones listed, around 85% are singletons. This specimen consisted of peripheral blood, obtained 28 days after the second AZD1222 dose. These receptors were taken from an adult who received the AZD1222 COVID-19 vaccine. CDR3s include the opening cysteine and the closing phenylalanine or tryptophan.

v_call	j_call	cdr3_aa
TRBV4-2	TRBJ2-7	CASSPPGVQYEQYF
TRBV19	TRBJ1-1	CASSTRGTFKAFF
TRBV7-9	TRBJ2-1	CASSQPGQGANEQFF
TRBV5-4	TRBJ2-5	CASSSQRGQKKETQYF
TRBV28	TRBJ1-6	CASSIDRGPSLHF
TRBV5-4	TRBJ2-5	CASSLLSLAGGIQETQYF
TRBV6-2/TRBV6-3	TRBJ2-7	CASSPRDYEQYF
TRBV30	TRBJ2-1	CAWSFSARDWDNEQFF
TRBV4-1	TRBJ1-6	CASSQRGGTGPKDSPLHF
TRBV28	TRBJ2-3	CASSLILAGAATDTQYF
TRBV7-9	TRBJ1-1	CASSLRQGAGEDTEAFF
TRBV2	TRBJ2-5	CASSVKAGAGTQYF
TRBV4-1	TRBJ1-5	CASSQDGGIGNQPQHF
TRBV4-1	TRBJ2-7	CASSRTGRNSYEQYF
TRBV19	TRBJ2-7	CASSQTESSYEQYF
TRBV28	TRBJ2-7	CASILRGSYEQYF
TRBV6-5	TRBJ1-4	CASRRGGINEKLFF
TRBV11-2	TRBJ2-7	CASSSSGPFPYEQYF
TRBV6-2/TRBV6-3	TRBJ2-7	CASSLPGTAFYEQYF
TRBV11-2	TRBJ2-1	CASSSYRSGNEQFF
TRBV7-9	TRBJ1-1	CASSLDAGGGNTEAFF
TRBV13	TRBJ2-7	CASTSSGSLAEQYF
TRBV6-6	TRBJ1-6	CASFGATIYNSPLHF
TRBV5-1	TRBJ1-1	CASSLVRQGGRTEAFF
TRBV5-1	TRBJ1-6	CASSLSERPYKPLHF
TRBV6-6	TRBJ1-2	CASSPGTGGVFWGYTF
TRBV5-1	TRBJ2-3	CASSYPGTDTQYF
TRBV2	TRBJ2-1	CASKGRSYNEQFF
TRBV6-5	TRBJ1-2	CASRPQGEPNYGYTF
TRBV28	TRBJ2-3	CASRPSGGAGDTQYF
TRBV15	TRBJ1-1	CATSVGGRNTEAFF
TRBV29-1	TRBJ2-5	CSGLQGAGETQYF
TRBV7-2	TRBJ2-3	CASSTTTDTQYF
TRBV5-1	TRBJ1-1	CASSLLHRGNTEAFF
TRBV29-1	TRBJ1-1	CSVGVRGGLAFF
TRBV27	TRBJ1-2	CASSLNYGYTF
TRBV24-1	TRBJ2-7	CATSGSSYEQYF